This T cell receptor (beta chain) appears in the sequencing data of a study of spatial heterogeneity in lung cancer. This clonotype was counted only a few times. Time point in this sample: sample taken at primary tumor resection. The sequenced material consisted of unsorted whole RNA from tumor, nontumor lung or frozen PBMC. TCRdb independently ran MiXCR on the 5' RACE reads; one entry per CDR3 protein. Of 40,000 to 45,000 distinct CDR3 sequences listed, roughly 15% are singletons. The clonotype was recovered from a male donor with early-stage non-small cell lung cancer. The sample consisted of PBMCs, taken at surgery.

CDR3 nucleotides: TGTGCCAGCAGCTTAGAGAGGCAAGAGACCCAGTACTTC. Protein: CASSLERQETQYF. V usage is TRBV11-2 and J usage is TRBJ2-5; D gene uncertain. The V end was cut by 0 bases, the J end by 2 bases, with 4 bases between. The CDR3 totals 13 residues. Per the germline V gene, CDR1 is SGHAT and CDR2 is FQNNGV.